A single count supports the clone carrying this T cell receptor beta chain. This CDR3 spans 13 amino acids. Germline V lookup: CDR1 LGHDT, CDR2 YNNKEL (reference sequence). Trimming pared 1 base from V and 6 bases from J, leaving 6 bases between. The sample is drawn from a study of Ad26.COV2.S vaccination and SARS-CoV-2 variants. Treatment specified: about 20 received Ad26.COV2.S at low or high dose, single or two shots; five or six received placebo; per-sample allocation not given. Day 63 after the first vaccine or placebo injection was the time point for sampling. The data were produced by immunoSEQ multiplex PCR, yet TCRdb's version contains in-frame clones alone and is incomplete. The sample consists of more than 250,000 clones, more than 75% of them appearing once.

The clonotype comes from a person aged 18-60 years who received the Ad26.COV2.S COVID-19 vaccine or a placebo. Material: peripheral blood, obtained in a trial of Ad26.COV2.S vaccine versus placebo. J is TRBJ2-2 and V is TRBV3-1 (or the pseudogene TRBV3-2), with D perhaps matching TRBD1 or TRBD2 (5 bases each). CDR3 in amino acids: CASSQGGPGELFF. The CDR3 DNA follows: TGTGCCAGCAGCCAAGGGGGACCCGGGGAGCTGTTTTTT.